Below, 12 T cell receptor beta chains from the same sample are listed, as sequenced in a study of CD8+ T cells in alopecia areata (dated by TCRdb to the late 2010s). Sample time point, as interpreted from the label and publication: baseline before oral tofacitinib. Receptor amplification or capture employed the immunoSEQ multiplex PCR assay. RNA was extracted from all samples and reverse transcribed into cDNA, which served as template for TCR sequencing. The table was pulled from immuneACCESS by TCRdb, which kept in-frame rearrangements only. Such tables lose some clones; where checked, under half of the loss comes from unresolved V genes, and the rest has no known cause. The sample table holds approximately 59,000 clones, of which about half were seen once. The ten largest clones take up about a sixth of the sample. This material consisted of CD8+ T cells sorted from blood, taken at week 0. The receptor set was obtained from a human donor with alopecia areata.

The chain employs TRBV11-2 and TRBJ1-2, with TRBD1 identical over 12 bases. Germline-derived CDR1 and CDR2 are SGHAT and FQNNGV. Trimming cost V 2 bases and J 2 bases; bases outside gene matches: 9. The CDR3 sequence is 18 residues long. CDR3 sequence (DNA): TGTGCCAGCAGCTTACCCAGGGACAGGGGGCTTTCAAACTATGGCTACACCTTC. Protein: CASSLPRDRGLSNYGYTF.

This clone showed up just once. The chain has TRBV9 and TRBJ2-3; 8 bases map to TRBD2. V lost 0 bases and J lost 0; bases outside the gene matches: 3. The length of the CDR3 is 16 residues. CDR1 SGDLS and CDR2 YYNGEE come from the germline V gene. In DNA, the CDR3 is TGTGCCAGCAGCGTAGGATCGGGAGGGAGCACAGATACGCAGTATTTT. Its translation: CASSVGSGGSTDTQYF.

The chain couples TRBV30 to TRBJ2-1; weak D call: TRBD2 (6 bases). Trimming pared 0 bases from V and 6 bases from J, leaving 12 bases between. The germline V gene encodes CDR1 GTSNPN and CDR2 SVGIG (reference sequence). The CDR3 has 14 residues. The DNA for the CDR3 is TGTGCCTGGAGTGTCCTCGGGACTCCCAATGAGCAGTTCTTC. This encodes CAWSVLGTPNEQFF.

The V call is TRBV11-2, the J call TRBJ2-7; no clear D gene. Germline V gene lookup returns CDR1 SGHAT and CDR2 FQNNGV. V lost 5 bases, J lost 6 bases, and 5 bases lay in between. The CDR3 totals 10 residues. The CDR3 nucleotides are TGTGCCAGCAGCCACCGCGAGCAGTACTTC. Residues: CASSHREQYF. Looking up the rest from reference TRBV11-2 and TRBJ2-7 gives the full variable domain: EAGVAQSPRYKIIEKRQSVAFWCNPISGHATLYWYQQILGQGPKLLIQFQNNGVVDDSQLPKDRFSAERLKGVDSTLKIQPAKLEDSAVYLCASSHREQYFGPGTRLTVT.

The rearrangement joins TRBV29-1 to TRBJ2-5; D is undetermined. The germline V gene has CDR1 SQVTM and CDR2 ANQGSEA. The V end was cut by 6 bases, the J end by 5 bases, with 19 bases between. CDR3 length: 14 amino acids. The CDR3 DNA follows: TGCAGCGTCCCAAGCCCGGAACACTCGGAGACCCAGTACTTC. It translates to CSVPSPEHSETQYF.

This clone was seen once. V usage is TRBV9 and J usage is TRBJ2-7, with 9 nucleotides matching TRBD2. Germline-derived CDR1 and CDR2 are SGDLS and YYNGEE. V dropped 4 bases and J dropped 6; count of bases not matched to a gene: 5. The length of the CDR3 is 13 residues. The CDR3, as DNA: TGTGCCAGCAGCTTCGGGACTAGCTCCGAGCAGTACTTC. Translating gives CASSFGTSSEQYF.

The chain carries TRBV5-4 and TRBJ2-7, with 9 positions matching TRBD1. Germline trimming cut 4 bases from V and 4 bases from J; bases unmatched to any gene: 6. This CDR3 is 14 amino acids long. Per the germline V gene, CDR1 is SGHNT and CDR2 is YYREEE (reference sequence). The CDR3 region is CASSPTGGGYEQYF. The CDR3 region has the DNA TGTGCCAGCAGCCCTACAGGGGGCGGTTACGAGCAGTACTTC.

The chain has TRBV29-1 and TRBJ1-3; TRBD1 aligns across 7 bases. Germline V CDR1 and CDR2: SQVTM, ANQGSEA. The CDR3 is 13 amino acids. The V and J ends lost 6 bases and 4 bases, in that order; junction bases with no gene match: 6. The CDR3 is CSVWTGLGNTIYF. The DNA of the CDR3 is TGCAGCGTGTGGACAGGATTAGGAAACACCATATATTTT.

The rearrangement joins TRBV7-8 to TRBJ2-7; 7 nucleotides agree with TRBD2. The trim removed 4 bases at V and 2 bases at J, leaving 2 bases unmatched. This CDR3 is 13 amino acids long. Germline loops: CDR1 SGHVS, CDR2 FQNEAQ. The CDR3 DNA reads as TGTGCCAGCAGCTATGCGGGAGCCTACGAGCAGTACTTC. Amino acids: CASSYAGAYEQYF.

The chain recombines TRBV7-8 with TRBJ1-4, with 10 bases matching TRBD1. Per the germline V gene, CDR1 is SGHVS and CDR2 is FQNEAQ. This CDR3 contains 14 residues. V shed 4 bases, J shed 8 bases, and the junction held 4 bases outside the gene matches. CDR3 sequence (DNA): TGTGCCAGCAGCTGGGACAGGGGAAGAGAAAAACTGTTTTTT. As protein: CASSWDRGREKLFF. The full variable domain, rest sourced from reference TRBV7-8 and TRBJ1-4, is GAGVSQSPRYKVAKRGQDVALRCDPISGHVSLFWYQQALGQGPEFLTYFQNEAQLDKSGLPSDRFFAERPEGSVSTLKIQRTQQEDSAVYLCASSWDRGREKLFFGSGTQLSVL.

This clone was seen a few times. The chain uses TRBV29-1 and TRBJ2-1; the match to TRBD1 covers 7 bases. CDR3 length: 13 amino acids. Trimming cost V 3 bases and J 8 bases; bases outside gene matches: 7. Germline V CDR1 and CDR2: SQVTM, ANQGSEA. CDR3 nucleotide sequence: TGCAGCGTTGACCCGAGGGGGCACGATGAGCAGTTCTTC. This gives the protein CSVDPRGHDEQFF.

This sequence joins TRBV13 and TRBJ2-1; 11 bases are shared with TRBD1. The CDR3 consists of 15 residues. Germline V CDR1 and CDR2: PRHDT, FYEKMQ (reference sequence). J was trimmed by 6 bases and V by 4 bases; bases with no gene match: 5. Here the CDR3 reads CASSSDRGQANEQFF. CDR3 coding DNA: TGTGCCAGCAGCTCGGACAGGGGGCAGGCCAATGAGCAGTTCTTC.